Following are 28 T cell receptor beta chains from one sample sequenced in a study of control samples from healthy donors and cancer patients. This table comes from immunoSEQ multiplex PCR, and its TCRdb copy is limited to in-frame clones, with some not included. The sample comprises under 200,000 clones, about 95% of which are singletons, and around 15% rests with the top ten. Sequencing was carried out using PBMCs. Receptors were obtained from a man aged 55 to 69 with colorectal cancer.

The rearrangement uses TRBV4-2 and TRBJ1-1, with 8 bases lining up with TRBD1. This CDR3 has 14 residues. V was pared by 3 bases and J by 7 bases, with 7 bases of the junction left unmatched. Germline CDR1 is LGHNA and CDR2 is YNFKEQ. CDR3 bases: TGTGCCAGCAGCCATGTGACCGGGACAGGTGAAGCTTTCTTT. This encodes CASSHVTGTGEAFF.

The rearrangement links TRBV7-9 to TRBJ1-2; the D is unclear. Germline V gene sequence: CDR1 SEHNR, CDR2 FQNEAQ (reference sequence). The CDR3 has 13 residues. Between the trimmed V and J ends, which lost 5 bases and 8 bases, there was a span of 15 bases. The CDR3 region is CASSPDGRWGYTF. CDR3 nucleotides: TGTGCCAGCAGCCCTGACGGACGTTGGGGCTACACCTTC. The variable domain in full, completed from reference TRBV7-9 and TRBJ1-2, reads DTGVSQNPRHKITKRGQNVTFRCDPISEHNRLYWYRQTLGQGPEFLTYFQNEAQLEKSRLLSDRFSAERPKGSFSTLEIQRTEQGDSAMYLCASSPDGRWGYTFGSGTRLTVV.

This chain uses TRBV6-5 with TRBJ1-5, with a weak D call TRBD1 (6 bases). Germline V lookup: CDR1 MNHEY, CDR2 SVGAGI. The germline V and J ends were trimmed by 8 bases and 4 bases, with 15 bases remaining between them. The CDR3 spans 14 residues. The CDR3 nucleotides read TGTGCCAGCGGCGGGACATCTACTAATCAGCCCCAGCATTTT. Protein: CASGGTSTNQPQHF.

In DNA, the CDR3 is TGTGCCAGCAGTCCCCGTGGACAGGGATCAGGAAACACCATATATTTT. As protein: CASSPRGQGSGNTIYF. The chain is built from TRBV27 and TRBJ1-3, with 8 bases aligning to TRBD1. With V trimmed by 5 bases and J by 4 bases, 10 bases remained unmatched. This CDR3 contains 16 residues. CDR1 is MNHEY, CDR2 SMNVEV, per germline (reference sequence).

This sequence joins TRBV7-9 and TRBJ1-3, with D unresolved. CDR1 SEHNR and CDR2 FQNEAQ come from the germline V gene (reference sequence). V was trimmed by 5 bases and J by 15 bases, leaving 17 bases between them. The CDR3 extends over 12 amino acids. CDR3 sequence: CASSPHEGLGYF. CDR3 sequence (DNA): TGTGCCAGCAGCCCCCACGAGGGCCTTGGATATTTT.

The chain couples TRBV3-1 (or the pseudogene TRBV3-2) to TRBJ1-4; maybe TRBD1 (6 bases). The germline V gene has CDR1 LGHDT and CDR2 YNNKEL (reference sequence). This CDR3 has 16 residues. V was cut by 4 bases and J by 4 bases, with 16 bases left in between. DNA for the CDR3: TGTGCCAGCAGCCCGCCACAGGGAGCGCTTAATGAAAAACTGTTTTTT. Protein sequence: CASSPPQGALNEKLFF.

The rearrangement uses TRBV3-1 (or the pseudogene TRBV3-2) and TRBJ1-2, with 7 bases lining up with TRBD1. V shed 4 bases and J 4 bases; nucleotides not matched to a gene: 6. Germline lookup yields CDR1 LGHDT and CDR2 YNNKEL (reference sequence). The CDR3 length is 14 residues. The DNA for the CDR3 is TGTGCCAGCAGCCCCGACAGGGCCCGCTATGGCTACACCTTC. Its protein product is CASSPDRARYGYTF.

The rearrangement uses TRBV27 and TRBJ2-1, with D perhaps matching TRBD1 or TRBD2 (5 bases each). Germline CDR1 MNHEY, CDR2 SMNVEV (reference sequence). The CDR3 has 16 amino acids. The V end was cut by 0 bases, the J end by 0 bases, with 9 bases between. The CDR3 region is CASSLSVGDSYNEQFF. The CDR3 bases are TGTGCCAGCAGTTTATCTGTGGGGGACTCCTACAATGAGCAGTTCTTC.

With respect to this clone: The identical CDR3 is also encoded by other nucleotide sequences in the sample. The V and J genes are TRBV12-3 or TRBV12-4 and TRBJ2-7; D unclear. The CDR3 runs to 13 residues. V dropped 1 base and J dropped 2 bases, with 6 bases sitting between them. The CDR3 bases are TGTGCCAGCAGTTTAGGTGGGACCTACGAGCAGTACTTC. As protein: CASSLGGTYEQYF.

The chain couples TRBV11-3 to TRBJ2-1, with 8 bases aligning to TRBD2. V lost 0 bases to trimming and J lost 1 base; unmatched junction nucleotides: 5. Looked up from germline, CDR1 is SGHNT and CDR2 is YENEEA. The CDR3 is 17 residues long. CDR3 DNA: TGTGCCAGCAGCTTAGATCAGGGCGGGGGGTCCTACAATGAGCAGTTCTTC. It encodes CASSLDQGGGSYNEQFF.

The count of this clone is one. This chain uses TRBV19 with TRBJ1-6; 7 bases are shared with TRBD1. CDR1 is LNHDA, CDR2 SQIVND, per germline (reference sequence). V lost 7 bases to trimming and J lost 5 bases; unmatched junction nucleotides: 8. The length of the CDR3 is 15 residues. CDR3 coding DNA: TGTGCCAGTACCAACACAGGGGTCGATAATTCACCCCTCCACTTT. This encodes CASTNTGVDNSPLHF.

The chain links TRBV20-1 to TRBJ1-2; tentatively, D is TRBD1 (6 bases). This CDR3 contains 13 residues. Germline-derived CDR1 and CDR2 are DFQATT and SNEGSKA (reference sequence). Trimming shortened V by 5 bases and J by 1 base, and 11 bases separated the two germline ends. CDR3: CSAREQGNYGYTF. The CDR3 bases are TGCAGTGCTCGTGAACAGGGTAACTATGGCTACACCTTC.

A word on this clone: Other DNA variants within this sample encode the same CDR3. The genes are TRBV10-3 and TRBJ1-1; 9 positions agree with TRBD1. J gave up 5 bases and V 6 bases, and 7 bases lay outside the gene matches. The CDR3 is 14 residues long. From germline, CDR1 is ENHRY and CDR2 SYGVKD. CDR3 nucleotide sequence: TGTGCCATCAGCGAAGGGACAGGGTATACTGAAGCTTTCTTT. This gives the protein CAISEGTGYTEAFF.

The CDR3, as DNA: TGCGCCAGCAGGACCTCGTCGGGGACAGGGGGTGAAAAACTGTTTTTT. Translation gives CASRTSSGTGGEKLFF. The chain is built from TRBV5-1 and TRBJ1-4, with 11 nucleotides matching TRBD1. Germline V CDR1 and CDR2: SGHRS, YFSETQ. The CDR3 loop spans 16 amino acids. Losses at the gene ends were 5 bases for V and 7 bases for J; bases not matched to a gene: 10.

The count of this clone is one. This sequence joins TRBV5-6 and TRBJ1-3, with D tentatively TRBD1 (5 bases). The CDR3 loop spans 15 amino acids. Germline loops: CDR1 SGHDT, CDR2 YYEEEE. Trimming took off 0 bases at V and 4 bases at J, with 11 bases between the two ends. The DNA for the CDR3 is TGTGCCAGCAGCTTGGGTCCGGGGCCCGGAAACACCATATATTTT. This codes for CASSLGPGPGNTIYF.

This chain links TRBV27 with TRBJ1-1; D uncertain. The V end was cut by 2 bases, the J end by 4 bases, with 8 bases between. The CDR3 loop spans 13 amino acids. Germline CDR1 reads MNHEY; CDR2 reads SMNVEV (reference sequence). CDR3 bases: TGTGCCAGCAGTTTAGAAGGCGGCACTGAAGCTTTCTTT. Its protein product is CASSLEGGTEAFF.

This clone was observed a handful of times. The rearrangement uses TRBV11-2 and TRBJ2-1; TRBD2 matches at 11 bases. The CDR3 has 14 residues. The germline V gene has CDR1 SGHAT and CDR2 FQNNGV. V was clipped by 3 bases and J by 6 bases; unmatched bases: 1. The CDR3 reads CASSFGLAGNEQFF. DNA of the CDR3: TGTGCCAGCAGCTTCGGACTAGCGGGCAATGAGCAGTTCTTC.

V is TRBV29-1 and J is TRBJ1-1; tentatively, D is TRBD1 (6 bases). The CDR3 is made up of 11 amino acids. Germline CDR1 and CDR2: SQVTM and ANQGSEA. Trimming took 7 bases from V and 6 from J, leaving 12 bases between them. The CDR3 is CSGRTASEAFF. CDR3 sequence (DNA): TGCAGCGGACGGACAGCGTCTGAAGCTTTCTTT.

The J gene is TRBJ1-1, the V gene TRBV27, with D tentatively TRBD1 (5 bases). With 2 bases removed from V and 7 bases from J, the gap between germline ends came to 11 bases. Germline CDR1 MNHEY, CDR2 SMNVEV (reference sequence). This CDR3 comprises 13 residues. The CDR3 spells CASSLEGRGEAFF. The DNA for the CDR3 is TGTGCCAGCAGTTTAGAAGGTAGGGGTGAAGCTTTCTTT.

The genes are TRBV21-1 and TRBJ2-7; TRBD2 is the table's D call, not checked against the DNA. TRBV21-1 has pseudogene status. The CDR3 contains 14 residues. CDR3 loop: CASSERGGHSEQYF. The DNA of the CDR3 is TGTGCCAGCAGCGAAAGGGGGGGGCACAGCGAGCAGTACTTC.

This chain uses TRBV6-7 with TRBJ2-3; D call uncertain. TRBV6-7 is flagged as an ORF with uncertain function. The V gene lost 5 bases and the J gene lost 2 bases, with 17 bases spanning the gap. CDR3 length equals 16 residues. In DNA form, the CDR3 reads TGTGCCAGCAGTCCGAAAGCCACTGAGTACACAGATACGCAGTATTTT. Residues: CASSPKATEYTDTQYF.

This sequence joins TRBV27 and TRBJ1-2, with TRBD1 matching over 8 bases. The CDR3 spans 15 residues. V was clipped by 2 bases and J by 6 bases; unmatched bases: 8. CDR1 and CDR2 (germline): MNHEY, SMNVEV (reference sequence). CDR3 residues: CASSLQGAPSNGYTF. The CDR3 bases are TGTGCCAGCAGTTTACAGGGGGCCCCAAGTAATGGCTACACCTTC.

Here the CDR3 reads CASSLYQDYGYTF. For the CDR3, the DNA is TGTGCCAGCAGTTTATATCAGGATTATGGCTACACCTTC. This sequence joins TRBV27 and TRBJ1-2; no clear D gene. V lost 1 base and J 5 bases, leaving 8 bases between the germline ends. Germline CDR1 is MNHEY and CDR2 is SMNVEV (reference sequence). The CDR3 covers 13 residues.

V and J are TRBV10-3 and TRBJ2-7; the match to TRBD1 covers 8 bases. Germline CDR1 ENHRY, CDR2 SYGVKD. The CDR3 has 14 amino acids. Unmatched junction bases numbered 10, after V lost 10 bases and J lost 2 bases. The DNA for the CDR3 is TGTGCCACCAAACCGGGACAGGACACCTACGAGCAGTACTTC. This translates into CATKPGQDTYEQYF.

This clone has just one count. V is TRBV5-6 and J is TRBJ2-3, with 14 bases aligning to TRBD2. This CDR3 region has 18 residues. The V segment lost 4 bases and the J segment 3 bases; nucleotides outside the gene matches: 10. Germline V gene sequence: CDR1 SGHDT, CDR2 YYEEEE. CDR3 sequence: CASSLLRGLAGVTDTQYF. CDR3 nucleotides: TGTGCCAGCAGCCTCCTTAGGGGACTAGCGGGGGTGACAGATACGCAGTATTTT.

The rearrangement uses TRBV7-6 and TRBJ1-5, with D unclear. The V and J ends lost 5 bases and 6 bases respectively, with 5 bases between them. Per germline, CDR1 SGHVS and CDR2 FNYEAQ. This CDR3 is 11 amino acids long. Here the CDR3 DNA reads TGTGCCAGCAGCCTAGGTCAGCCCCAGCATTTT. This gives the protein CASSLGQPQHF.

The genes are TRBV7-6 and TRBJ2-7, with D tentatively TRBD1 (5 bases). Trimming shortened V by 5 bases and J by 5 bases, and 16 bases separated the two germline ends. Germline-derived CDR1 and CDR2 are SGHVS and FNYEAQ. The CDR3 consists of 14 residues. CDR3 sequence (DNA): TGTGCCAGCAGCCCCGACAGAGGCAGGGACGAGCAGTACTTC. Translation: CASSPDRGRDEQYF.

This clone is a singleton in its sample. V and J are TRBV5-6 and TRBJ1-3, with D maybe TRBD1 (5 bases). Trimming pared 0 bases from V and 1 base from J, leaving 14 bases between. CDR3 size: 17 residues. CDR1 and CDR2 (germline): SGHDT, YYEEEE. CDR3 protein: CASSLAGGPLSGNTIYF. DNA for the CDR3: TGTGCCAGCAGCTTGGCGGGGGGACCGCTTTCTGGAAACACCATATATTTT.